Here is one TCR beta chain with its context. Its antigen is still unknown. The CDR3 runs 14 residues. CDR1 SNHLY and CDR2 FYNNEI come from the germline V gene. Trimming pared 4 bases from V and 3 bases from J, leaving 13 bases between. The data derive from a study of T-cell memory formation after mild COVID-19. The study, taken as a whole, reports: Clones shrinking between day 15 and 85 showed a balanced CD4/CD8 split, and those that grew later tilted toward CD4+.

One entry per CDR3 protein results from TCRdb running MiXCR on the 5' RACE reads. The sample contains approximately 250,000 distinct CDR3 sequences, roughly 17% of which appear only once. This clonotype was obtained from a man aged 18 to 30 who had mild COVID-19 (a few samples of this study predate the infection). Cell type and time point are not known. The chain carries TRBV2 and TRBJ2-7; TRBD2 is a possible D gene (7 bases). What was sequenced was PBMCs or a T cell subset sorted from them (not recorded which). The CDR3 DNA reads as TGTGCCAGCAGTGTAGGGGGGGCCAACTACGAGCAGTACTTC. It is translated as CASSVGGANYEQYF.